This record concerns one T cell receptor (beta chain) sequence. Sequencing was performed with immunoSEQ multiplex PCR; in TCRdb, only in-frame clones are kept and a portion is missing. Here the sample spans fewer than 90,000 clones, 85% to 95% being singletons. The data were obtained in a study of T cell changes during pregnancy in multiple sclerosis. The germline V and J ends were trimmed by 6 bases and 12 bases, with 18 bases remaining between them. Germline V gene sequence: CDR1 MGHRA, CDR2 YSYEKL. The length of the CDR3 is 14 residues. The specimen comprised peripheral blood, sampled in the third trimester of pregnancy. This receptor was identified in a female donor in good health, enrolled as a control in a pregnancy study. The chain uses TRBV4-1 and TRBJ2-6; a possible D gene is TRBD1 (5 bases). The CDR3: CASRLGHGPGVLTF. The CDR3 DNA follows: TGCGCCAGCAGACTTGGACACGGACCAGGCGTCCTGACTTTC.